The T cell receptor beta chain under discussion was sequenced for a study of cytomegalovirus exposure and HLA in healthy donors. The study, taken as a whole, reports: Later work found most CMV-associated TCR beta chains apparently HLA-restricted.

As concerns this clone: What it binds is unknown.

In the PCR, 60 Vbeta and 13 Jbeta primers were used. Some clones are missing from TCRdb's copy, which holds only in-frame ones; the method was immunoSEQ multiplex PCR. The table records roughly 140,000 clones, around 80% of them present only once. Input material: PBMCs. The receptor was isolated from a female donor in good health and CMV-seronegative.

CDR3 in DNA: TGTGCCAGCAGCTTAGGGCGGGGAAGCTACGAGCAGTACTTC. This translates into CASSLGRGSYEQYF. V is TRBV11-2 and J is TRBJ2-7, with D possibly TRBD2 on 6 matching bases. This CDR3 is built from 14 residues. Per germline, CDR1 SGHAT and CDR2 FQNNGV. The V end was cut by 1 base, the J end by 3 bases, with 10 bases between.